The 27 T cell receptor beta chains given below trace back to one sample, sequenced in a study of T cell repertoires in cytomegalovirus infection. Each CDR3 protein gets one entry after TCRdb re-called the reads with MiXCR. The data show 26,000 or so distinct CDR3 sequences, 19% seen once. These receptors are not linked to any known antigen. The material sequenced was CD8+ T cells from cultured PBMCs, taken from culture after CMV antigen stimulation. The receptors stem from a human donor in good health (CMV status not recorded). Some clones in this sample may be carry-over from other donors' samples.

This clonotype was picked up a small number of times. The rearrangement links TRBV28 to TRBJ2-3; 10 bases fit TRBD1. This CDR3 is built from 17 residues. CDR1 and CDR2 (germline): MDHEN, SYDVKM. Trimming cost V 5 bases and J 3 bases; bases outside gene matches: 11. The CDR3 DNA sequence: TGTGCCAGCAGTGCCTGGGGACAGGGGAGTAGTACAGATACGCAGTATTTT. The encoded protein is CASSAWGQGSSTDTQYF.

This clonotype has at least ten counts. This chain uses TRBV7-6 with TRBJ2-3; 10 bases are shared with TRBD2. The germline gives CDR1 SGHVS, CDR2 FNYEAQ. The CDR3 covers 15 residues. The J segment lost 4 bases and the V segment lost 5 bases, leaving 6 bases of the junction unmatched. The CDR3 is CASSPRTSGSDTQYF. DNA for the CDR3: TGTGCCAGCAGCCCGAGGACTAGCGGTTCAGATACGCAGTATTTT.

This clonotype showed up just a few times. CDR3 residues: CASSPLPGLGSGNEQFF. The CDR3 DNA reads as TGTGCCAGCAGCCCCCTTCCGGGACTAGGGTCGGGGAATGAGCAGTTCTTC. V gene TRBV27 combines with J gene TRBJ2-1; 8 nucleotides match TRBD2. Germline CDR1 and CDR2: MNHEY and SMNVEV (reference sequence). J was trimmed by 7 bases and V by 6 bases; bases with no gene match: 17. The CDR3 sequence is 17 residues long.

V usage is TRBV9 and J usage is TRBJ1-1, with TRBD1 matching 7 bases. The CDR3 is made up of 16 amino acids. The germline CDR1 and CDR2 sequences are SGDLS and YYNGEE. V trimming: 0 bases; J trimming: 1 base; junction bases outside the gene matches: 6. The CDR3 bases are TGTGCCAGCAGCGTAGGAGTGGGACAGTGGAACACTGAAGCTTTCTTT. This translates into CASSVGVGQWNTEAFF.

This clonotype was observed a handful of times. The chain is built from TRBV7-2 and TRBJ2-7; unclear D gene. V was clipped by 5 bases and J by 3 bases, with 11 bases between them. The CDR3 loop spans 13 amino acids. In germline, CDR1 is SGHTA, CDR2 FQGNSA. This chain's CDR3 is CASSPLIRYEQYF. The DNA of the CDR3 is TGTGCCAGCAGCCCCTTGATCCGCTACGAGCAGTACTTC.

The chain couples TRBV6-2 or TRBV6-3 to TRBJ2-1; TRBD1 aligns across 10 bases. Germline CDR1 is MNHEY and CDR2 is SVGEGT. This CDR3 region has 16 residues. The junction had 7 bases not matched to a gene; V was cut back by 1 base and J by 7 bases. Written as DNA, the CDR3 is TGTGCCAGCAGTTACTTAGGACAGGGGGATAGGAATGAGCAGTTCTTC. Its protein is CASSYLGQGDRNEQFF.

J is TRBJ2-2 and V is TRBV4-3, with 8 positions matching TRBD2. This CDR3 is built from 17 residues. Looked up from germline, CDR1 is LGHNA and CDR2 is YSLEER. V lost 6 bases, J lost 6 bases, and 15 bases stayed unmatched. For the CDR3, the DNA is TGCGCCAGCAGGCAAAAGGGCGGGGGGCTGGTCGCCGGGGAGCTGTTTTTT. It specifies CASRQKGGGLVAGELFF.

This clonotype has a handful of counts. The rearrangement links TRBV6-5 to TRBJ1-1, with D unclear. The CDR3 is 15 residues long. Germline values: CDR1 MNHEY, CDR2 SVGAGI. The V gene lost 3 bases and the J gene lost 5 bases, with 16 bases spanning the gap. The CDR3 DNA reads TGTGCCAGCAGTTATGGTCGCACCTTGGGGACTGAAGCTTTCTTT. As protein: CASSYGRTLGTEAFF.

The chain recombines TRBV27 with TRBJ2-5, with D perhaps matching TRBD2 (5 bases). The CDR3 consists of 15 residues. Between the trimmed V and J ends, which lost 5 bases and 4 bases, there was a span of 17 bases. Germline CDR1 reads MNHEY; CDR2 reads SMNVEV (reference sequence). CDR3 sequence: CASSIRRISVETQYF. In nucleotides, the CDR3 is TGTGCCAGCAGTATCCGTCGTATTAGCGTAGAGACCCAGTACTTC.

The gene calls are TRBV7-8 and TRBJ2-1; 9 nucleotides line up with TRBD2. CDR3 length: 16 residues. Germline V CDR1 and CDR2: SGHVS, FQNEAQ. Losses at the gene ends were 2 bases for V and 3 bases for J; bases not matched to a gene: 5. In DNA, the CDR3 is TGTGCCAGCAGCTTAATGCGGGGGGGATACTACAATGAGCAGTTCTTC. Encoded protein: CASSLMRGGYYNEQFF.

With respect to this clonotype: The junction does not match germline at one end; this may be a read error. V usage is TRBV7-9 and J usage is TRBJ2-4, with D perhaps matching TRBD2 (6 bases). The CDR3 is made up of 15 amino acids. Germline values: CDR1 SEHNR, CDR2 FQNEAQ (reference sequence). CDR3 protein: CASRRRGSEENSQYF. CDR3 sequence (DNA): TGTGCCAGCAGGCGGAGGGGTTCCGAGGAAAACAGTCAGTACTTC.

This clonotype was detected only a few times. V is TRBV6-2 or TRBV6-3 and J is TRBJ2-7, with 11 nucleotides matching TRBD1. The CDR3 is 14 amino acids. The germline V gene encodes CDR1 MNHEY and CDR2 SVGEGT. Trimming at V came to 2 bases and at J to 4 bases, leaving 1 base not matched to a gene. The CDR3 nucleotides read TGTGCCAGCAGTTACGGACAGGGGGCATACGAGCAGTACTTC. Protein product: CASSYGQGAYEQYF.

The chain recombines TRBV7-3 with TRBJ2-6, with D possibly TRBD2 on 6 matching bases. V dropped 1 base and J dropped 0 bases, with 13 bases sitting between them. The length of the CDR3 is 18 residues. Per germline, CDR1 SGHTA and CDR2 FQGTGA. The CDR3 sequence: CASSLSAGTLSGANVLTF. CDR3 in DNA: TGTGCCAGCAGCTTAAGTGCGGGAACGCTCTCTGGGGCCAACGTCCTGACTTTC.

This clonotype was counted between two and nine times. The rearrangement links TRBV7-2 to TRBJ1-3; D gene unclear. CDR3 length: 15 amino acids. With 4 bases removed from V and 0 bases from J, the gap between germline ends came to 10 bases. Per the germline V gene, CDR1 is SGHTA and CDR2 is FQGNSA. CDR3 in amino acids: CASSSSGDSGNTIYF. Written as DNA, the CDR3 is TGTGCCAGCAGCTCTTCGGGTGACTCTGGAAACACCATATATTTT. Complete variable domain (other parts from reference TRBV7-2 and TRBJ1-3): GAGVSQSPSNKVTEKGKDVELRCDPISGHTALYWYRQSLGQGLEFLIYFQGNSAPDKSGLPSDRFSAERTGGSVSTLTIQRTQQEDSAVYLCASSSSGDSGNTIYFGEGSWLTVV.

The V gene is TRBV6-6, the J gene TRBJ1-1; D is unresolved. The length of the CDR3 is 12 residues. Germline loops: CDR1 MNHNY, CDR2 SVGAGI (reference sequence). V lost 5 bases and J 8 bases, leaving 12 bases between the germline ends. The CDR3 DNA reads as TGTGCCAGCAGTCCCTCCCCCAGAGAAGCTTTCTTT. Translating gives CASSPSPREAFF.

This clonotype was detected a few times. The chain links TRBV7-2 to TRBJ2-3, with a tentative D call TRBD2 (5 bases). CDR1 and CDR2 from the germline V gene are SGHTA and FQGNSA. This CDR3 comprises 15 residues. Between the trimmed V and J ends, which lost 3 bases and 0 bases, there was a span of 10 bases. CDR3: CASSLDFGSTDTQYF. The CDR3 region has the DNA TGTGCCAGCAGCTTGGACTTCGGGAGCACAGATACGCAGTATTTT.

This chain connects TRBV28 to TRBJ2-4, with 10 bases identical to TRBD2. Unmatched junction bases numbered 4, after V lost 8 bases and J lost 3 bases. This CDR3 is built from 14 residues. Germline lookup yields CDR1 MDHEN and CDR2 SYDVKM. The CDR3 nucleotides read TGTGCCAGCTTAGGGACTAGCGACAAAAACATTCAGTACTTC. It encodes CASLGTSDKNIQYF.

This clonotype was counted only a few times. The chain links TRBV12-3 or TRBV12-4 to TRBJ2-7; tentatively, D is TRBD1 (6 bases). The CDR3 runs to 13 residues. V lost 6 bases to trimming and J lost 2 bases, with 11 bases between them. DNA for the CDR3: TGTGCCAGCAGAGACAGGTCGACCTACGAGCAGTACTTC. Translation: CASRDRSTYEQYF.

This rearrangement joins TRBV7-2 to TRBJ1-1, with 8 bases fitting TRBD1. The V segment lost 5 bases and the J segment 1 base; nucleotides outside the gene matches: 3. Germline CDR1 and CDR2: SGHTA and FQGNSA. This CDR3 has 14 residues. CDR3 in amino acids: CASSPTGGNTEAFF. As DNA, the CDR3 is TGTGCCAGCAGCCCTACAGGGGGGAACACTGAAGCTTTCTTT.

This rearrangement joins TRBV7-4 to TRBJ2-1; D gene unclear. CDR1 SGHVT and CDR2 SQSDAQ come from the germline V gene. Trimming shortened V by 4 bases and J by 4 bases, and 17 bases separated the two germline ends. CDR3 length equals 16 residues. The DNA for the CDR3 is TGTGCCAGCAGCTCCAACTCAGAGAACTCTTACAATGAGCAGTTCTTC. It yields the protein CASSSNSENSYNEQFF.

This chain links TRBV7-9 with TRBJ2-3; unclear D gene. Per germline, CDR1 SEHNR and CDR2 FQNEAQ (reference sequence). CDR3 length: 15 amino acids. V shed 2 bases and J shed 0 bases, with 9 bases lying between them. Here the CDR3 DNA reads TGTGCCAGCAGCTTAAAACGACTTAGCACAGATACGCAGTATTTT. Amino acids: CASSLKRLSTDTQYF.

CDR3: CASSLEPGAQYEQYF. The CDR3 DNA reads TGTGCCAGCAGCTTAGAGCCGGGGGCACAGTACGAGCAGTACTTC. V usage is TRBV7-2 and J usage is TRBJ2-7, with D perhaps being TRBD1 or TRBD2 (6 bases each). Germline loops: CDR1 SGHTA, CDR2 FQGNSA. This CDR3 contains 15 residues. Trimming left V 1 base short and J 4 bases short, with 14 bases between.

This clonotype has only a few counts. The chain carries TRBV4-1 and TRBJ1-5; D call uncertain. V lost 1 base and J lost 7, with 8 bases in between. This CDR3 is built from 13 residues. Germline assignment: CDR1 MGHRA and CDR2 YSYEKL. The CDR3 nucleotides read TGCGCCAGCAGCCAAGCAACCCAACAGCCCCAGCATTTT. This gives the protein CASSQATQQPQHF.

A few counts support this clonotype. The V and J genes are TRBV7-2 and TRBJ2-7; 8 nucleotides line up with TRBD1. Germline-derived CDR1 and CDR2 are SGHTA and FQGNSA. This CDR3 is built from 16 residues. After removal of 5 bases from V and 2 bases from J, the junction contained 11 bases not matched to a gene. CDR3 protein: CASSPTLRQGPYEQYF. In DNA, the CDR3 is TGTGCCAGCAGCCCTACCCTGAGACAGGGGCCCTACGAGCAGTACTTC.

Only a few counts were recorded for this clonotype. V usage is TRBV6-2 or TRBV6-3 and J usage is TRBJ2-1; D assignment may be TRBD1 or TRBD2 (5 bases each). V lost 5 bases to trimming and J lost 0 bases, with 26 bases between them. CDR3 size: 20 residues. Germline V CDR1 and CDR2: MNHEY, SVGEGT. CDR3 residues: CASSRMVRLGTFSSYNEQFF. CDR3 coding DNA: TGTGCCAGCAGTAGGATGGTCCGTCTTGGGACCTTCAGCTCCTACAATGAGCAGTTCTTC.

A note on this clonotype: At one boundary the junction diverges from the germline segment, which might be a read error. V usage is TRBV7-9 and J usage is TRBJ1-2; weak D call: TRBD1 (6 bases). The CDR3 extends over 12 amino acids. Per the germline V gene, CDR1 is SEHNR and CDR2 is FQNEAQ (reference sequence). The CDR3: CASSLAVENRVF. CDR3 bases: TGTGCCAGCAGCTTAGCGGTGGAAAACAGGGTCTTC.

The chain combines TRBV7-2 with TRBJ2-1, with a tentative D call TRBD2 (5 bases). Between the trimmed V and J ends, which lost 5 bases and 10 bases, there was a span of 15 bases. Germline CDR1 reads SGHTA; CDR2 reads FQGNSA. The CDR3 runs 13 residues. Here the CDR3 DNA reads TGTGCCAGCAGCACCATGGTCGGCGGGGAGCAGTTCTTC. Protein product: CASSTMVGGEQFF.